Listed below are T cell receptor beta chains from one sample, sequenced in a study of post-analysis software for immune sequencing data. TCRdb used MiXCR to reprocess the PCR reads, holding one entry per CDR3 protein. The sample gives about 460,000 distinct CDR3 sequences, approximately 46% of which show up once; roughly an eighth is in the top ten. The sample consisted of blood. The receptor set was obtained from a girl aged 5 to 17 with multiple sclerosis. The CDR3 runs from the conserved cysteine through the conserved F or W. Fields, in order: D gene, V gene, J gene, clone size, CDR3 protein, CDR3 DNA. D genes are given only for firm matches. Where a row states a size, it is once, few, many or the class of an expanded clone; other rows omit it.

.,TRBV3-1,TRBJ1-2,.,CASSQASANYGYTF,TGTGCCAGCAGCCAAGCCTCGGCAAACTATGGCTACACCTTC
TRBD1,TRBV5-1,TRBJ2-1,.,CASSHGEGQGYNEQFF,TGCGCCAGCAGCCATGGCGAGGGACAGGGGTATAATGAGCAGTTCTTC
.,TRBV6-6,TRBJ1-2,.,CASSQRDKSNYGYTF,TGTGCCAGCTCACAACGGGACAAATCTAACTATGGCTACACCTTC
TRBD2,TRBV5-1,TRBJ2-7,few,CASSPGGNTYEQYF,TGCGCCAGCAGCCCGGGAGGGAACACCTACGAGCAGTACTTC
TRBD2,TRBV5-1,TRBJ2-7,many,CASSLGTGGSYEQYF,TGCGCCAGCAGCCTCGGGACGGGAGGCTCCTACGAGCAGTACTTC
.,TRBV9,TRBJ2-3,.,CASSVGRVDTQYF,TGTGCCAGCAGCGTAGGGCGGGTGGATACGCAGTATTTT
TRBD2,TRBV4-2,TRBJ2-5,.,CASSQLGTSGAQETQYF,TGTGCCAGCAGCCAACTTGGGACTAGCGGAGCTCAAGAGACCCAGTACTTC
.,TRBV29-1,TRBJ2-4,few,CSVEVSHIQYF,TGCAGCGTTGAAGTCTCCCACATTCAGTACTTC
.,TRBV5-1,TRBJ2-3,.,CASSLPEARGDTQYF,TGCGCCAGCAGCTTACCGGAGGCTAGAGGGGATACGCAGTATTTT
.,TRBV5-1,TRBJ2-1,.,CASSLDAQGAAEQFF,TGCGCCAGCAGCTTGGACGCACAGGGAGCGGCTGAGCAGTTCTTC
TRBD2,TRBV7-2,TRBJ2-2,.,CASSLLAGENTGELFF,TGTGCCAGCAGCTTACTAGCGGGAGAGAACACCGGGGAGCTGTTTTTT
TRBD2,TRBV20-1,TRBJ2-1,.,CSAFAPGLAGEEQFF,TGCAGTGCATTCGCCCCGGGACTAGCGGGAGAAGAGCAGTTCTTC
TRBD1,TRBV20-1,TRBJ1-2,few,CSAPRVQGAFGYTF,TGCAGTGCTCCCCGGGTCCAGGGGGCGTTTGGCTACACCTTC
.,TRBV7-9,TRBJ1-2,few,CASSLAQAGYGYTF,TGTGCCAGCAGCTTAGCGCAGGCTGGCTATGGCTACACCTTC
TRBD1,TRBV6-5,TRBJ1-4,.,CASRTDRADEKLFF,TGTGCCAGCAGAACGGACAGGGCGGATGAAAAACTGTTTTTT
TRBD2,TRBV12-3/TRBV12-4,TRBJ2-3,few,CASSLIAGVRDTQYF,TGTGCCAGCAGTTTAATAGCGGGAGTAAGGGATACGCAGTATTTT
.,TRBV12-3/TRBV12-4,TRBJ1-1,few,CASSPPGSTEAFF,TGTGCCAGCAGTCCACCTGGATCGACTGAAGCTTTCTTT
.,TRBV3-1,TRBJ2-3,few,CASSQDRADTQYF,TGTGCCAGCAGCCAAGATAGGGCAGATACGCAGTATTTT
TRBD1,TRBV20-1,TRBJ2-7,.,CSASDRGGEQYF,TGCAGTGCTAGTGACAGGGGGGGGGAGCAGTACTTC
TRBD2,TRBV5-1,TRBJ2-3,few,CASSLVSTSGTDTQYF,TGCGCCAGCAGCTTGGTTTCGACTAGCGGCACAGATACGCAGTATTTT
.,TRBV12-3/TRBV12-4,TRBJ1-2,few,CASSLAGRAMVNYGYTF,TGTGCCAGCAGTTTGGCAGGGCGAGCTATGGTGAACTATGGCTACACCTTC
.,TRBV24-1,TRBJ2-5,once,CATSETGVNGRDEQYF,TGTGCCACCAGTGAAACGGGTGTAAATGGTCGAGATGAGCAGTACTTC
.,TRBV29-1,TRBJ2-1,few,CSVEGIERDNEQFF,TGCAGCGTTGAAGGCATCGAGCGGGACAATGAGCAGTTCTTC
.,TRBV28,TRBJ2-3,.,CASSLPQGRTDTQYF,TGTGCCAGCAGTTTACCTCAGGGAAGAACAGATACGCAGTATTTT
TRBD1,TRBV27,TRBJ1-4,.,CASSLTGDRGNEKLFF,TGTGCCAGCAGTTTGACCGGGGACAGGGGGAATGAAAAACTGTTTTTT
.,TRBV7-2,TRBJ1-4,.,CASSINRVANEKLFF,TGTGCCAGCAGCATAAACAGGGTAGCTAATGAAAAACTGTTTTTT
TRBD2,TRBV28,TRBJ2-1,.,CASRSLAGTDEQFF,TGTGCCAGCAGGTCACTAGCGGGAACTGATGAGCAGTTCTTC
.,TRBV5-1,TRBJ2-5,.,CASSWDIQETQYF,TGCGCCAGCAGCTGGGACATCCAAGAGACCCAGTACTTC
.,TRBV2,TRBJ1-1,.,CASSERQPNTEAFF,TGTGCCAGCAGTGAACGACAGCCGAACACTGAAGCTTTCTTT
.,TRBV7-9,TRBJ2-7,.,CASSLLLEDEQYF,TGTGCCAGCAGCTTACTACTGGAAGACGAGCAGTACTTC
TRBD1,TRBV5-1,TRBJ2-3,few,CASSFGQGSTDTQYF,TGCGCCAGCAGCTTTGGACAGGGCAGCACAGATACGCAGTATTTT
.,TRBV20-1,TRBJ2-1,.,CSASGPDRSYNEQFF,TGCAGTGCTAGTGGTCCGGACCGCTCCTACAATGAGCAGTTCTTC
TRBD1,TRBV28,TRBJ2-2,.,CASRRQGISTGELFF,TGTGCCAGCCGCCGACAGGGGATAAGCACCGGGGAGCTGTTTTTT
TRBD2,TRBV12-3/TRBV12-4,TRBJ2-3,.,CASSFRGGRRTDTQYF,TGTGCCAGCAGTTTTCGGGGCGGGAGAAGGACGGATACGCAGTATTTT
TRBD1,TRBV6-1,TRBJ1-4,.,CASSERRTGLNEKLFF,TGTGCCAGCAGTGAACGGCGGACAGGGCTAAATGAAAAACTGTTTTTT
.,TRBV7-2,TRBJ2-5,.,CASSLFRRPQETQYF,TGTGCCAGCAGCTTATTCCGGCGTCCACAAGAGACCCAGTACTTC
.,TRBV6-1,TRBJ2-5,few,CASSEAQWDTKETQYF,TGTGCCAGCAGTGAAGCGCAATGGGACACCAAAGAGACCCAGTACTTC
TRBD2,TRBV6-5,TRBJ2-7,few,CASSSIAGGSYEQYF,TGTGCCAGCAGTTCAATAGCGGGAGGTTCCTACGAGCAGTACTTC
TRBD2,TRBV20-1,TRBJ2-7,.,CSALGTSGDEQYF,TGCAGTGCTCTCGGGACTAGCGGGGACGAGCAGTACTTC
.,TRBV27,TRBJ1-1,few,CASSLARAYEAFF,TGTGCCAGCAGTTTAGCTCGGGCCTACGAAGCTTTCTTT
TRBD1,TRBV5-1,TRBJ2-4,.,CASSSGQTGGQNIQYF,TGCGCCAGCAGCTCCGGACAGACAGGGGGTCAGAACATTCAGTACTTC
TRBD1,TRBV12-3/TRBV12-4,TRBJ1-5,.,CASSLGAGGQPQHF,TGTGCCAGCAGTTTAGGGGCAGGGGGCCAGCCCCAGCATTTT
TRBD2,TRBV7-2,TRBJ2-3,.,CASSSIAGKYTDTQYF,TGTGCCAGCAGCTCCATAGCGGGGAAATACACAGATACGCAGTATTTT
TRBD1,TRBV10-3,TRBJ1-2,few,CAVQGQWKSHGYTF,TGTGCCGTACAGGGACAGTGGAAATCCCACGGCTACACCTTC
.,TRBV20-1,TRBJ1-5,few,CSARDESVNRVSQPQHF,TGCAGTGCTAGAGATGAGTCGGTCAACAGGGTCAGCCAGCCCCAGCATTTT
.,TRBV29-1,TRBJ1-1,few,CSAQPQWTEAFF,TGCAGCGCACAGCCCCAATGGACTGAAGCTTTCTTT
.,TRBV27,TRBJ2-1,few,CATPGRTPRGNEQFF,TGTGCCACCCCAGGCCGGACACCCCGGGGGAATGAGCAGTTCTTC
.,TRBV20-1,TRBJ2-3,few,CSARGQFTDTQYF,TGCAGTGCTCGAGGACAATTCACAGATACGCAGTATTTT